The 25 T cell receptor beta chains presented below share a single source sample, sequenced in a study of a mutant IDH1 vaccine in newly diagnosed glioma (TCRdb year 2021). Libraries came from the immunoSEQ multiplex PCR assay. This immuneACCESS table, as held by TCRdb, lists in-frame sequences with V and J called but not all clones. Of the missing ones, under half trace to an unresolved V gene in checked studies; the others have no known cause. The sample includes 75,000 to 100,000 clones, with approximately 90% observed a single time. Of the sample, approximately 0.57% is held by the ten largest clones. The time point label of this sample denotes: baseline, week 1 (first vaccination visit). The meaning of the sample's treatment or condition label: pre-vaccination baseline after standard-of-care therapy. The sample here was PBMCs, taken from a glioma patient treated with radiotherapy, temozolomide or both. These receptor sequences come from a woman aged 45 to 65 with glioma.

CDR3 loop: CASSLDPPDEAFF. CDR3 in DNA: TGTGCCAGCAGCTTAGACCCCCCCGACGAAGCTTTCTTT. The chain recombines TRBV11-2 with TRBJ1-1; D unresolved. This CDR3 has 13 amino acids. V was shortened by 0 bases and J by 8 bases, with 10 bases between the two germline ends. Germline V CDR1 and CDR2: SGHAT, FQNNGV. The entire variable domain, with the rest obtained from reference TRBV11-2 and TRBJ1-1, is as follows: EAGVAQSPRYKIIEKRQSVAFWCNPISGHATLYWYQQILGQGPKLLIQFQNNGVVDDSQLPKDRFSAERLKGVDSTLKIQPAKLEDSAVYLCASSLDPPDEAFFGQGTRLTVV.

The chain couples TRBV28 to TRBJ1-5, with a tentative D call TRBD1 (6 bases). Germline CDR1 and CDR2: MDHEN and SYDVKM. There are 16 residues in the CDR3. V was trimmed by 7 bases and J by 3 bases, leaving 19 bases between them. The CDR3 sequence is CASTPSRGLPNQPQHF. CDR3 DNA sequence: TGTGCCAGCACCCCTAGCAGGGGCCTCCCCAATCAGCCCCAGCATTTT.

The chain links TRBV27 to TRBJ1-1; TRBD1 agrees at 11 bases. J was trimmed by 5 bases and V by 4 bases; bases with no gene match: 6. Germline CDR1 reads MNHEY; CDR2 reads SMNVEV (reference sequence). This CDR3 has 15 amino acids. The CDR3 nucleotides are TGTGCCAGCAGTTCTCCGGGACAGGGGGTTACTGAAGCTTTCTTT. Its protein product is CASSSPGQGVTEAFF.

The genes are TRBV5-4 and TRBJ2-1; D possibly uses TRBD1 or TRBD2 (6 bases each). Germline lookup yields CDR1 SGHNT and CDR2 YYREEE (reference sequence). The V end lost 5 bases, the J end lost 1 base, and 16 bases lay between the germline ends. CDR3 size: 16 residues. CDR3 sequence (DNA): TGTGCCAGCAGGCCCGGGGGCGAAGGTTCCTACAATGAGCAGTTCTTC. It yields the protein CASRPGGEGSYNEQFF.

The chain uses TRBV19 and TRBJ1-5; no clear D gene. This CDR3 has 17 amino acids. Germline V gene data show CDR1 as LNHDA and CDR2 as SQIVND (reference sequence). V lost 3 bases and J 1 base, leaving 16 bases between the germline ends. The CDR3 bases are TGTGCCAGTAGTATCGTGGGGAGAGTGGGGAGCAATCAGCCCCAGCATTTT. Translation: CASSIVGRVGSNQPQHF.

This chain uses TRBV5-1 with TRBJ1-1, with 9 bases that match TRBD1. CDR1 is SGHRS and CDR2 is YFSETQ in the germline V gene. V shed 4 bases, J shed 4 bases, and the junction held 8 bases outside the gene matches. The CDR3 spans 15 residues. The CDR3 nucleotides are TGCGCCAGCAGCGCCCGGACAGGGGCGGGCACTGAAGCTTTCTTT. As protein: CASSARTGAGTEAFF.

The genes are TRBV30 and TRBJ1-6, with 8 bases aligning to TRBD1. V trimming: 5 bases; J trimming: 8 bases; junction bases outside the gene matches: 5. The CDR3 extends over 13 amino acids. CDR1 and CDR2 (germline): GTSNPN, SVGIG (reference sequence). The CDR3 DNA sequence: TGTGCCTGGGAAGGACAGGGTGATTCACCCCTCCACTTT. Amino acid sequence: CAWEGQGDSPLHF. Together with reference TRBV30 and TRBJ1-6, the CDR3 gives the full variable domain: SQTIHQWPATLVQPVGSPLSLECTVEGTSNPNLYWYRQAAGRGLQLLFYSVGIGQISSEVPQNLSASRPQDRQFILSSKKLLLSDSGFYLCAWEGQGDSPLHFGNGTRLTVT.

The chain links TRBV10-3 to TRBJ1-5; 9 positions agree with TRBD1. Germline V lookup: CDR1 ENHRY, CDR2 SYGVKD. V dropped 5 bases and J dropped 6; count of bases not matched to a gene: 8. There are 15 residues in the CDR3. The CDR3 DNA follows: TGTGCCATCAGTAGGACAGGGGAGGTCGGTCAGCCCCAGCATTTT. Amino acid sequence: CAISRTGEVGQPQHF.

This chain links TRBV7-8 with TRBJ1-3; D is ambiguous. The CDR3 has 15 amino acids. Germline V gene sequence: CDR1 SGHVS, CDR2 FQNEAQ. Trimming took off 1 base at V and 3 bases at J, with 10 bases between the two ends. This CDR3 reads CASSLDGYFGNTIYF. In DNA form, the CDR3 reads TGTGCCAGCAGCTTAGACGGCTACTTTGGAAACACCATATATTTT.

The chain carries TRBV7-8 and TRBJ2-3; 10 nucleotides match TRBD2. Losses at the gene ends were 7 bases for V and 6 bases for J; bases not matched to a gene: 19. The CDR3 consists of 18 residues. The germline CDR1 and CDR2 sequences are SGHVS and FQNEAQ. CDR3 protein: CASIRNQPGLAIRDTQYF. Written as DNA, the CDR3 is TGTGCCAGCATCCGTAACCAACCGGGACTAGCGATTCGGGATACGCAGTATTTT. The full variable domain, in which reference TRBV7-8 and TRBJ2-3 provide the parts outside the CDR3, is GAGVSQSPRYKVAKRGQDVALRCDPISGHVSLFWYQQALGQGPEFLTYFQNEAQLDKSGLPSDRFFAERPEGSVSTLKIQRTQQEDSAVYLCASIRNQPGLAIRDTQYFGPGTRLTVL.

This clone was observed a single time. The V call is TRBV5-1, the J call TRBJ2-3; 14 bases line up with TRBD2. This CDR3 spans 17 amino acids. The V gene end was trimmed by 4 bases and the J gene end by 3 bases; junction bases not matched to a gene: 7. Germline values: CDR1 SGHRS, CDR2 YFSETQ. The CDR3 coding sequence is TGCGCCAGCAGCCCGGGACTAGCGGGAGTTAGAACAGATACGCAGTATTTT. It is translated as CASSPGLAGVRTDTQYF. The full variable domain, in which reference TRBV5-1 and TRBJ2-3 provide the parts outside the CDR3, is KAGVTQTPRYLIKTRGQQVTLSCSPISGHRSVSWYQQTPGQGLQFLFEYFSETQRNKGNFPGRFSGRQFSNSRSEMNVSTLELGDSALYLCASSPGLAGVRTDTQYFGPGTRLTVL.

This clone was seen once. The chain has TRBV6-1 and TRBJ2-1, with TRBD2 as a possible D gene (5 bases). The V gene's germline CDR1 is MNHNS and CDR2 SASEGT. The CDR3 has 12 amino acids. The V end was cut by 6 bases, the J end by 8 bases, with 11 bases between. The CDR3 sequence is CASRDPGDEQFF. The CDR3 bases are TGTGCCAGCAGGGACCCCGGGGATGAGCAGTTCTTC.

This chain's CDR3 is CASSLVADTQYF. DNA for the CDR3: TGCGCCAGCAGCTTGGTGGCCGATACGCAGTATTTT. The chain is built from TRBV5-1 and TRBJ2-3, with no clear D. V gave up 0 bases and J gave up 6 bases, with 5 bases separating them. The CDR3 consists of 12 residues. The germline CDR1 and CDR2 sequences are SGHRS and YFSETQ.

This clone was found a few times. The genes are TRBV28 and TRBJ2-1; TRBD1 matches 8 bases. After removal of 6 bases from V and 2 bases from J, the junction contained 6 bases not matched to a gene. The CDR3 is 15 residues long. From germline, CDR1 is MDHEN and CDR2 SYDVKM. The CDR3: CASRILQGAYNEQFF. In nucleotides, the CDR3 is TGTGCCAGCAGGATTTTACAGGGGGCCTACAATGAGCAGTTCTTC.

V and J are TRBV28 and TRBJ2-2, with no clear D. The V end lost 4 bases, the J end lost 9 bases, and 12 bases lay between the germline ends. This CDR3 comprises 13 residues. Germline assignment: CDR1 MDHEN and CDR2 SYDVKM. Here the CDR3 DNA reads TGTGCCAGCAGTTCCGCCCCTTTAAGGGAGCTGTTTTTT. This translates into CASSSAPLRELFF. Drawing the rest from reference TRBV28 and TRBJ2-2, the complete variable domain is DVKVTQSSRYLVKRTGEKVFLECVQDMDHENMFWYRQDPGLGLRLIYFSYDVKMKEKGDIPEGYSVSREKKERFSLILESASTNQTSMYLCASSSAPLRELFFGEGSRLTVL.

V and J are TRBV30 and TRBJ1-1, with unresolved D. The V gene lost 2 bases and the J gene lost 0 bases, with 13 bases spanning the gap. From germline, CDR1 is GTSNPN and CDR2 SVGIG (reference sequence). CDR3 length: 15 amino acids. Here the CDR3 DNA reads TGTGCCTGGAGTCCAGCGTGGGCACTGAACACTGAAGCTTTCTTT. This gives the protein CAWSPAWALNTEAFF.

The genes are TRBV2 and TRBJ2-2; maybe TRBD1 (6 bases). Trimming took 7 bases from V and 1 from J, leaving 10 bases between them. The germline CDR1 and CDR2 sequences are SNHLY and FYNNEI. The CDR3 is made up of 14 amino acids. The DNA of the CDR3 is TGTGCCAGCATAACGACAGGGAACACCGGGGAGCTGTTTTTT. Translation gives CASITTGNTGELFF.

This clone is a singleton in its sample. The rearrangement links TRBV27 to TRBJ2-7; no clear D. CDR3 length equals 15 residues. Germline V gene lookup returns CDR1 MNHEY and CDR2 SMNVEV (reference sequence). Trimming pared 5 bases from V and 0 bases from J, leaving 14 bases between. The CDR3 nucleotides read TGTGCCAGCAGTACCATGGCAGCGAACTCCTACGAGCAGTACTTC. Protein sequence: CASSTMAANSYEQYF.

This clone was picked up a small number of times. In DNA, the CDR3 is TGTGCCAGCAGATCGGACAGTCGTTATGGCTACACCTTC. Its translation: CASRSDSRYGYTF. The chain has TRBV5-6 and TRBJ1-2; D might be TRBD1 (6 bases). Germline CDR1 is SGHDT and CDR2 is YYEEEE. This CDR3 is built from 13 residues. The germline V and J ends were trimmed by 5 bases and 5 bases, with 13 bases remaining between them.

This clone was observed a few times. This chain links TRBV10-3 with TRBJ2-1, with D possibly matching TRBD2 (6 bases). The CDR3 sequence is 13 residues long. Germline V lookup: CDR1 ENHRY, CDR2 SYGVKD. Trimming left V 6 bases short and J 6 bases short, with 12 bases between. CDR3 protein: CAIRTRRANEQFF. The CDR3, as DNA: TGTGCCATCAGGACTAGGAGGGCCAATGAGCAGTTCTTC.

This rearrangement joins TRBV5-1 to TRBJ2-3; 7 nucleotides agree with TRBD2. The germline CDR1 and CDR2 sequences are SGHRS and YFSETQ. V gave up 0 bases and J gave up 3 bases; unmatched junction bases: 7. CDR3 length: 16 residues. CDR3 region: CASSLVLAEGTDTQYF. In DNA, the CDR3 is TGCGCCAGCAGCTTGGTTCTAGCGGAGGGGACAGATACGCAGTATTTT.

V usage is TRBV28 and J usage is TRBJ2-7; D call uncertain. This CDR3 has 11 residues. Trimming cost V 7 bases and J 10 bases, with 14 bases left between them. Germline lookup yields CDR1 MDHEN and CDR2 SYDVKM. CDR3 sequence: CASNRAVEQYF. CDR3 coding DNA: TGTGCCAGCAATCGGGCCGTTGAACAGTACTTC.

The rearrangement links TRBV6-5 to TRBJ1-5; possibly TRBD1 for D (6 bases). The germline V gene encodes CDR1 MNHEY and CDR2 SVGAGI. The germline V and J ends were trimmed by 7 bases and 3 bases, with 10 bases remaining between them. The CDR3 has 13 amino acids. The CDR3 DNA is TGTGCCAGCAAAGGGGGAAACAATCAGCCCCAGCATTTT. Protein: CASKGGNNQPQHF.

CDR3 loop: CASSPTGTQRTDTQYF. The CDR3 bases are TGTGCCAGCAGCCCGACAGGGACTCAAAGGACAGATACGCAGTATTTT. The chain uses TRBV28 and TRBJ2-3, with D possibly being TRBD1 (7 bases). V was pared by 6 bases and J by 3 bases, with 19 bases between. The CDR3 has 16 amino acids. Germline V gene data show CDR1 as MDHEN and CDR2 as SYDVKM.

This sequence joins TRBV19 and TRBJ2-5; D not resolved. Trimming took 6 bases from V and 5 from J, leaving 16 bases between them. The CDR3 loop spans 14 amino acids. In germline, CDR1 is LNHDA, CDR2 SQIVND (reference sequence). The DNA for the CDR3 is TGTGCCAGTAGCCCTTCGGTCCTGACGGAGACCCAGTACTTC. Protein: CASSPSVLTETQYF.